The 20 T cell receptor beta chains given below trace back to one sample, sequenced in a study of tumor and adjacent non-tumor tissue in lung cancer (dated by TCRdb to between 2018 and 2020). RNA was extracted from bulk unsorted tissue and checked for quality with a NanoDrop ND-1000 and an Agilent 2100. The library was produced with multiplex PCR. The data were produced on an Illumina HiSeq 2500. TCRbeta libraries were constructed through three rounds of nested PCR with primers (Table S4) according to protocols adapted from ARM-PCR. Starting from the raw public reads, TCRdb applied fastp trimming at Q25, assembled clones with MiXCR and retained in-frame beta chains. Records with the same CDR3 protein are collapsed into one entry carrying the most frequent genes and DNA. For this sample there are approximately 120,000 distinct CDR3 sequences; 66% appear just once. Around 13% of the sample is in the top ten clones.

The sequencing sample was made of lung tumor tissue. All receptors come from a man aged 25 to 45 with non-small cell lung cancer.

This clonotype turned up a few times. This may come from a read error, since a much larger clone is one base off. The chain carries TRBV6-5 and TRBJ1-2; possibly TRBD1 for D (6 bases). The CDR3 has 14 residues. The V and J ends lost 7 bases and 0 bases respectively, with 12 bases between them. Germline CDR1 is MNHEY and CDR2 is SVGAGI. The CDR3 sequence is CASTRGTTNYGYTF. CDR3 nucleotides: TGTGCCAGCACTAGGGGGACAACTAACTATGGCTACACCTTC.

About this clonotype itself: A clone one base away is much larger, so this may be a read error. The V and J genes are TRBV12-3 or TRBV12-4 and TRBJ2-3; D may be TRBD2 (6 bases). The CDR3 extends over 14 amino acids. Trimming took off 9 bases at V and 5 bases at J, with 18 bases between the two ends. CDR3 sequence reads: CARSEYGGVDTQYF. The CDR3 DNA reads TGTGCCAGGAGCGAGTACGGGGGTGTAGATACGCAGTATTTT.

The CDR3 bases are TGTGCCAGCAGCTCCCAGGGCAAGAGAAGCTCCTACGAGCAGTACTTC. It specifies CASSSQGKRSSYEQYF. The V call is TRBV11-2, the J call TRBJ2-7; TRBD1 is a possible D gene (5 bases). Germline V gene lookup returns CDR1 SGHAT and CDR2 FQNNGV. CDR3 length: 16 amino acids. V was cut by 4 bases and J by 0 bases, with 16 bases left in between.

V is TRBV6-2 or TRBV6-3 and J is TRBJ1-4; D is unresolved. The length of the CDR3 is 13 residues. CDR1 is MNHEY and CDR2 is SVGEGT in the germline V gene. The V end lost 10 bases, the J end lost 10 bases, and 19 bases lay between the germline ends. Written as DNA, the CDR3 is TGTGCCACCAATTCCTCAGGTCTCGGAAAACTGTTTTTT. This translates into CATNSSGLGKLFF.

The V call is TRBV5-1, the J call TRBJ2-2, with 7 bases matching TRBD2. The CDR3 totals 15 residues. After removal of 7 bases from V and 7 bases from J, the junction contained 13 bases not matched to a gene. CDR1 is SGHRS and CDR2 is YFSETQ in the germline V gene. CDR3 protein: CASPRPAGSGGELFF. The DNA of the CDR3 is TGCGCCAGCCCCCGTCCAGCGGGAAGTGGCGGGGAGCTGTTTTTT.

A word on this clonotype: A junction end diverges from the germline sequence, so it may reflect a read error. The chain employs TRBV7-8 and TRBJ2-3; 8 nucleotides match TRBD1. The germline CDR1 and CDR2 sequences are SGHVS and FQNEAQ. This CDR3 has 15 amino acids. This CDR3 reads CASSIRQGNTNTQYF. In DNA form, the CDR3 reads TGTGCCAGCAGCATCCGACAGGGGAACACAAATACGCAGTATTTT.

Of note for this clonotype: An end of the junction differs from the germline gene, which may be a read error. V and J are TRBV11-3 and TRBJ2-3, with D unclear. Germline CDR1 is SGHNT and CDR2 is YENEEA. The CDR3 is 13 amino acids. The CDR3 loop reads CTISLEITETQYF. CDR3 DNA sequence: TGTACCATCAGCTTGGAGATCACAGAAACGCAGTATTTT.

This clonotype was found once. This may be a read error, as it is one base from a much larger clone. This chain uses TRBV12-3 or TRBV12-4 with TRBJ1-5; D remains ambiguous. CDR3 size: 12 residues. The ends were cut back, 7 bases at V and 4 bases at J, with 8 bases in the middle. In nucleotides, the CDR3 is TGTGCCAGCAATTTGACAAATCAGCCCCAGCATTTT. Encoded protein: CASNLTNQPQHF.

Concerning this clonotype: The conserved phenylalanine or tryptophan is not found at the CDR3 terminus, so this likely reflects a read error. The chain carries TRBV20-1 and TRBJ2-1; D might be TRBD2 (6 bases). The germline V gene encodes CDR1 DFQATT and CDR2 SNEGSKA (reference sequence). The V end was cut by 7 bases, the J end by 8 bases, with 15 bases between. This CDR3 region has 12 residues. For the CDR3, the DNA is TGCAGTGTGGGGGGACCTTACGATGAGCAGTTCGTC. Translating gives CSVGGPYDEQFV.

Details on this clonotype: No conserved phenylalanine or tryptophan is present at the end of the CDR3, so a read error is the likely explanation. The J gene is TRBJ2-3, the V gene TRBV6-5, with 8 bases aligning to TRBD1. This CDR3 spans 17 amino acids. CDR1 and CDR2 from the germline V gene are MNHEY and SVGAGI. CDR3 region: CVSSYSAPGQGTDTQYC. The DNA of the CDR3 is TGTGTCAGCAGTTACTCGGCCCCGGGACAGGGCACAGATACGCAGTATTGT.

Notes on this clonotype: Sequence at one end of the junction differs from germline and may be a read error. The chain combines TRBV4-2 with TRBJ2-5, with TRBD1 matching 7 bases. This CDR3 comprises 14 residues. The V gene's germline CDR1 is LGHNA and CDR2 YNFKEQ. The CDR3 DNA is TGTGCCAGTAGCCGAAAACAGGGGAAAGAGACCCAGTACTTC. Amino acid sequence: CASSRKQGKETQYF.

This clonotype was detected a few times. The chain joins TRBV5-4 to TRBJ1-1; D unresolved. The CDR3 totals 14 residues. The germline CDR1 and CDR2 sequences are SGHNT and YYREEE (reference sequence). V lost 4 bases and J lost 7, with 17 bases in between. Here the CDR3 reads CASSPRTEYGEAFF. CDR3 sequence (DNA): TGTGCCAGCAGCCCTCGGACTGAATACGGTGAAGCTTTCTTT.

The chain's CDR3 is CSARGDLWDGPAGGYEQYF. CDR3 bases: TGCAGTGCTAGAGGGGATCTGTGGGACGGACCGGCGGGAGGCTACGAGCAGTACTTC. The chain is built from TRBV20-1 and TRBJ2-7; 8 nucleotides agree with TRBD2. CDR1 and CDR2 from the germline V gene are DFQATT and SNEGSKA (reference sequence). The CDR3 consists of 19 residues. V shed 1 base, J shed 3 bases, and the junction held 20 bases outside the gene matches.

The table lists this clonotype with a count of one. A read error may produce the germline difference seen at one junction end. The V gene is TRBV4-1, the J gene TRBJ2-4; 8 bases are a match to TRBD1. The CDR3 is 15 amino acids. The germline V gene encodes CDR1 MGHRA and CDR2 YSYEKL. The CDR3 DNA follows: TGCGCCAGCAGCCCGGGACAGGCAGCCAAAAACTTTCAGTATTTC. Translated, it gives CASSPGQAAKNFQYF.

Note on this clonotype: A junction boundary mismatches the germline segment, possibly from a read error. The J gene is TRBJ2-7, the V gene TRBV11-2, with D uncertain. This CDR3 has 13 residues. Germline loops: CDR1 SGHAT, CDR2 FQNNGV. CDR3 amino acids: CASSWVAAYKQYF. Written as DNA, the CDR3 is TGTGCTAGCAGCTGGGTAGCTGCCTACAAGCAGTACTTC. The full variable domain, completed using reference TRBV11-2 and TRBJ2-7, is EAGVAQSPRYKIIEKRQSVAFWCNPISGHATLYWYQQILGQGPKLLIQFQNNGVVDDSQLPKDRFSAERLKGVDSTLKIQPAKLEDSAVYLCASSWVAAYKQYFGPGTRLTVT.

The V call is TRBV29-1, the J call TRBJ1-1; D perhaps matches TRBD1 (5 bases). Germline CDR1 reads SQVTM; CDR2 reads ANQGSEA. This CDR3 has 13 residues. In nucleotides, the CDR3 is TGCTATGTCGAAGGGACTAACCTGCCCGCCGCTTTCTTT. Translation: CYVEGTNLPAAFF.

This chain joins TRBV12-3 or TRBV12-4 and TRBJ1-5; 9 bases align to TRBD1. The CDR3 is 16 residues long. J gave up 6 bases and V 4 bases, and 10 bases lay outside the gene matches. Here the CDR3 reads CASSSGVTGGGQPQHF. For the CDR3, the DNA is TGTGCCAGCAGTTCGGGTGTGACAGGGGGGGGTCAGCCCCAGCATTTT.

This rearrangement joins TRBV6-1 to TRBJ2-7; D uncertain. The CDR3 has 15 residues. Germline assignment: CDR1 MNHNS and CDR2 SASEGT. With 9 bases removed from V and 3 bases from J, the gap between germline ends came to 21 bases. This CDR3 reads CARSEPGLSYYEQYF. The DNA for the CDR3 is TGTGCCAGGAGCGAACCGGGTCTTAGCTACTACGAGCAGTACTTC.

Regarding this clonotype: One junction end does not reproduce the germline sequence, and a read error may be involved. The chain carries TRBV20-1 and TRBJ2-3, with D perhaps matching TRBD2 (5 bases). The CDR3 is 15 amino acids. Germline V CDR1 and CDR2: DFQATT, SNEGSKA (reference sequence). CDR3 sequence (DNA): TGCAGTGCTAGAGGAGGGAGATCGGGCACAGATATGCAGTATTTT. Protein product: CSARGGRSGTDMQYF.

With respect to this clonotype: A junction boundary mismatches the germline segment, possibly from a read error. J is TRBJ2-3 and V is TRBV6-1, with D perhaps TRBD1 (5 bases). The germline CDR1 and CDR2 sequences are MNHNS and SASEGT. The CDR3 contains 17 residues. Here the CDR3 DNA reads TGTGCCAGTAGTGTCCCCGCAAGGGGATTCTTCACAGATACGCAGTATTTT. Protein product: CASSVPARGFFTDTQYF.